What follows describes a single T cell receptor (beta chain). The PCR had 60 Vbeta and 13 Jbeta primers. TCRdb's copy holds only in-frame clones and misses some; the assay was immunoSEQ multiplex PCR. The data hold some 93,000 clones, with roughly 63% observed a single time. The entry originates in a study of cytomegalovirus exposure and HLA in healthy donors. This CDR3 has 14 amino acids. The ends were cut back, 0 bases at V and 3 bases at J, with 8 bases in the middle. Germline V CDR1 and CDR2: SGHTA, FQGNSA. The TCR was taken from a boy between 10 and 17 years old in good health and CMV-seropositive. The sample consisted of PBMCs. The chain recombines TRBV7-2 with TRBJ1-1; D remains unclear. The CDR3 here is CASSLAGLYTEAFF. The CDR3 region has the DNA TGTGCCAGCAGCTTAGCTGGACTGTACACTGAAGCTTTCTTT.